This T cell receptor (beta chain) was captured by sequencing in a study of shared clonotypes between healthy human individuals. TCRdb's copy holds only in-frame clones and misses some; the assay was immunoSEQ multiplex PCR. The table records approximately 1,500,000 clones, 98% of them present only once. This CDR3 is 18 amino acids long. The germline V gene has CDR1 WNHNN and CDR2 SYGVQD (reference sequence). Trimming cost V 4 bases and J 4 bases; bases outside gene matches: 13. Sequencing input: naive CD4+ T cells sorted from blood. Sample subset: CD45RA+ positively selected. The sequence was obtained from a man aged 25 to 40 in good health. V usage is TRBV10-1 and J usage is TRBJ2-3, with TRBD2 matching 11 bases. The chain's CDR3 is CASSALAGGSYPADTQYF. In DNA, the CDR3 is TGCGCCAGCAGTGCGTTAGCGGGAGGGTCTTATCCAGCAGATACGCAGTATTTT.